These 31 T cell receptor beta chains share one sample of origin, sequenced in a study of blood T cells in healthy people across ages. A second PCR, run for about 7 to 11 cycles, used a sample-barcoded 5' primer plus a J-beta primer mix. TCRdb redid the calling of the 5' RACE reads with MiXCR, one entry per CDR3 protein. The table records around 620,000 distinct CDR3 sequences, approximately 25% of them present only once. The sequencing sample was made of blood. Receptor source: a woman aged 70-85 years in good health.

This clonotype appeared a few times. This rearrangement joins TRBV20-1 to TRBJ1-1, with D hard to call. The V and J ends lost 3 bases and 4 bases respectively, with 9 bases between them. Germline V gene sequence: CDR1 DFQATT, CDR2 SNEGSKA (reference sequence). This CDR3 has 12 residues. The CDR3 loop reads CSASAPLTEAFF. DNA for the CDR3: TGCAGTGCTAGCGCCCCACTCACTGAAGCTTTCTTT.

J is TRBJ1-5 and V is TRBV12-3 or TRBV12-4; D gene uncertain. V was pared by 3 bases and J by 1 base, with 7 bases between. The CDR3 sequence is 14 residues long. The CDR3 sequence: CASSFEQSNQPQHF. In DNA, the CDR3 is TGTGCCAGCAGTTTCGAACAGAGCAATCAGCCCCAGCATTTT.

The chain combines TRBV5-1 with TRBJ2-3; TRBD1 matches at 11 bases. The CDR3 has 20 amino acids. Germline V gene sequence: CDR1 SGHRS, CDR2 YFSETQ. Unmatched junction bases numbered 14, after V lost 0 bases and J lost 2 bases. Here the CDR3 reads CASSLVGQGAGGPLTDTQYF. CDR3 DNA sequence: TGCGCCAGCAGCTTGGTTGGACAGGGGGCAGGGGGCCCTCTCACAGATACGCAGTATTTT.

CDR3 loop: CSVDSKATGAKGYTF. The CDR3 DNA reads as TGCAGTGTGGACAGCAAAGCGACAGGGGCGAAAGGCTACACCTTC. The V call is TRBV20-1, the J call TRBJ1-2; 8 bases agree with TRBD1. J was trimmed by 8 bases and V by 7 bases; bases with no gene match: 18. The CDR3 contains 15 residues. Germline CDR1 reads DFQATT; CDR2 reads SNEGSKA (reference sequence).

This clonotype was counted only a few times. CDR3 nucleotides: TGCAGTGCTAGTCCGGCCAAACAGGGCCGCACAGATACGCAGTATTTT. Protein product: CSASPAKQGRTDTQYF. V usage is TRBV20-1 and J usage is TRBJ2-3; possibly TRBD1 for D (6 bases). CDR3 length equals 16 residues. The germline V gene encodes CDR1 DFQATT and CDR2 SNEGSKA (reference sequence). The germline V and J ends were trimmed by 3 bases and 1 base, with 17 bases remaining between them.

This clonotype showed up just a few times. This chain connects TRBV7-2 to TRBJ2-1; 12 bases fit TRBD2. The tail of the sequence fits TRBJ2-5 better, so the J call may be wrong. This CDR3 region has 18 residues. Germline loops: CDR1 SGHTA, CDR2 FQGNSA. The CDR3 DNA follows: TGTGCCAGCAGCTTAAAGGCCCAGACTAGCGGGGGTGTGGAGACCCAGTACTTC. Its translation is CASSLKAQTSGGVETQYF.

The CDR3 here is CASSLERGGSPLHF. For the CDR3, the DNA is TGCGCCAGCAGCTTGGAGAGGGGGGGTTCACCCCTCCACTTT. The chain carries TRBV5-1 and TRBJ1-6; weak D call: TRBD1 (6 bases). CDR1 and CDR2 from the germline V gene are SGHRS and YFSETQ. V was cut by 0 bases and J by 9 bases, with 10 bases left in between. The CDR3 is 14 residues long.

This clonotype was picked up a small number of times. The CDR3 bases are TGCGCCAGCAGCCACCCGGACACTATGCAACTATTGAATGGCTACACCTTC. This gives the protein CASSHPDTMQLLNGYTF. J is TRBJ1-2 and V is TRBV4-1; a possible D gene is TRBD1 (5 bases). This CDR3 comprises 17 residues. V gave up 3 bases and J gave up 6 bases, with 23 bases separating them. Germline V gene sequence: CDR1 MGHRA, CDR2 YSYEKL.

This clonotype appeared a few times. The chain couples TRBV6-5 to TRBJ1-3; D perhaps matches TRBD1 (6 bases). The CDR3 has 16 amino acids. Trimming removed 0 bases from V and 3 bases from J, with 12 bases in between. CDR1 and CDR2 (germline): MNHEY, SVGAGI. The CDR3 DNA sequence: TGTGCCAGCAGTTACTCAACGGGACACCGTGGAAACACCATATATTTT. Its protein product is CASSYSTGHRGNTIYF.

This clonotype was seen only a few times. The V call is TRBV9, the J call TRBJ2-1; D may be TRBD2 (7 bases). The CDR3 sequence is 15 residues long. Looked up from germline, CDR1 is SGDLS and CDR2 is YYNGEE. Trimming shortened V by 3 bases and J by 7 bases, and 17 bases separated the two germline ends. The CDR3 spells CASSGRGGARNEQFF. The CDR3 DNA reads as TGTGCCAGCAGCGGAAGGGGGGGCGCGAGAAATGAGCAGTTCTTC. Supplemented by reference TRBV9 and TRBJ2-1, the full variable domain reads DSGVTQTPKHLITATGQRVTLRCSPRSGDLSVYWYQQSLDQGLQFLIQYYNGEERAKGNILERFSAQQFPDLHSELNLSSLELGDSALYFCASSGRGGARNEQFFGPGTRLTVL.

CDR3 DNA sequence: TGTGCCAGCAGCTCCTGGGTCGACTCTGGAAACACCATATATTTT. As protein: CASSSWVDSGNTIYF. The chain couples TRBV13 to TRBJ1-3, with no clear D. The CDR3 is 15 amino acids. Per germline, CDR1 PRHDT and CDR2 FYEKMQ (reference sequence). V lost 4 bases and J 0 bases, leaving 10 bases between the germline ends.

This clonotype was found a few times. J is TRBJ2-5 and V is TRBV18; D uncertain. The DNA end is a closer match to TRBJ2-7, so the J assignment may be wrong. Germline lookup yields CDR1 KGHSH and CDR2 LQKENI. The CDR3 length is 15 residues. The CDR3 spells CASSPVSSSSYEQYF. The CDR3 bases are TGTGCCAGCTCACCAGTTAGTTCCAGCTCCTACGAGCAGTACTTC.

This clonotype is a singleton in its sample. This chain links TRBV6-2 or TRBV6-3 with TRBJ1-2; unclear D gene. V was shortened by 3 bases and J by 0 bases, with 11 bases between the two germline ends. Germline CDR1 is MNHEY and CDR2 is SVGEGT. This CDR3 comprises 15 residues. CDR3 sequence: CASSYPERANYGYTF. The DNA of the CDR3 is TGTGCCAGCAGTTATCCGGAAAGGGCTAACTATGGCTACACCTTC.

J is TRBJ1-2 and V is TRBV20-1; 8 bases match TRBD1. The CDR3 totals 17 residues. Germline trimming cut 0 bases from V and 8 bases from J; bases unmatched to any gene: 17. Germline V CDR1 and CDR2: DFQATT, SNEGSKA (reference sequence). CDR3 amino acids: CSARDAPPDRDLGGYTF. The CDR3, as DNA: TGCAGTGCTAGAGATGCCCCCCCGGACAGGGATTTAGGGGGCTACACCTTC.

The rearrangement joins TRBV6-2 or TRBV6-3 to TRBJ2-7; D might be TRBD2 (6 bases). Trimming left V 6 bases short and J 3 bases short, with 9 bases between. In germline, CDR1 is MNHEY, CDR2 SVGEGT. CDR3 size: 12 residues. This chain's CDR3 is CASSRLVYEQYF. The CDR3, as DNA: TGTGCCAGCAGCCGACTAGTCTACGAGCAGTACTTC.

The chain employs TRBV3-1 and TRBJ2-7; TRBD2 matches 8 bases. Germline V gives CDR1 LGHDT, CDR2 YNNKEL (reference sequence). This CDR3 has 14 amino acids. V shed 1 base, J shed 12 bases, and the junction held 11 bases outside the gene matches. CDR3: CASSQGEAGVYPYF. DNA for the CDR3: TGTGCCAGCAGCCAAGGGGAAGCGGGAGTCTATCCGTACTTC.

This chain links TRBV4-2 with TRBJ1-2, with D uncertain. Germline CDR1 and CDR2: LGHNA and YNFKEQ. Between the trimmed V and J ends, which lost 0 bases and 4 bases, there was a span of 9 bases. The CDR3 loop spans 14 amino acids. The CDR3 bases are TGTGCCAGCAGCCAAGATGATGCAGGCTATGGCTACACCTTC. Translation gives CASSQDDAGYGYTF.

This clonotype showed up just a few times. The chain joins TRBV18 to TRBJ2-5; the D gene is possibly TRBD1 (6 bases). The closer fit of TRBJ2-7 to the DNA end suggests the J call may be wrong. Looked up from germline, CDR1 is KGHSH and CDR2 is LQKENI. The CDR3 length is 16 residues. The CDR3 reads CASSPPGGRFTYEQYF. As DNA, the CDR3 is TGTGCCAGCTCACCACCTGGGGGCCGTTTTACCTACGAGCAGTACTTC.

This chain links TRBV5-1 with TRBJ1-4; the match to TRBD1 covers 7 bases. The CDR3 runs 14 residues. The trim removed 5 bases at V and 0 bases at J, leaving 1 base unmatched. The germline V gene encodes CDR1 SGHRS and CDR2 YFSETQ. The CDR3 loop is CASRGQATNEKLFF. DNA for the CDR3: TGCGCCAGCAGAGGACAGGCAACTAATGAAAAACTGTTTTTT.

Ten or more counts support this clonotype. The chain uses TRBV11-1 and TRBJ2-1; D gene unclear. Germline lookup yields CDR1 SGHAT and CDR2 FQDESV (reference sequence). The CDR3 loop spans 12 amino acids. V lost 2 bases to trimming and J lost 9 bases, with 8 bases between them. The CDR3, as DNA: TGTGCCAGCAGCTTAACGGCGATTGAGCAGTTCTTC. Its protein product is CASSLTAIEQFF.

This clonotype occurred a few times. The J gene is TRBJ2-7, the V gene TRBV5-1; TRBD1 might be the D (6 bases). This CDR3 region has 13 residues. V dropped 7 bases and J dropped 6 bases, with 17 bases sitting between them. In germline, CDR1 is SGHRS, CDR2 YFSETQ. The CDR3 sequence: CASRRTVDGEQYF. The CDR3 bases are TGCGCCAGCCGCCGGACAGTCGATGGCGAGCAGTACTTC. The whole variable domain, filled in from reference TRBV5-1 and TRBJ2-7, reads KAGVTQTPRYLIKTRGQQVTLSCSPISGHRSVSWYQQTPGQGLQFLFEYFSETQRNKGNFPGRFSGRQFSNSRSEMNVSTLELGDSALYLCASRRTVDGEQYFGPGTRLTVT.

This clonotype was recorded a few times. The chain employs TRBV5-1 and TRBJ2-1; 8 nucleotides agree with TRBD1. This CDR3 comprises 13 residues. V was clipped by 0 bases and J by 14 bases; unmatched bases: 7. Germline loops: CDR1 SGHRS, CDR2 YFSETQ. The CDR3 nucleotides read TGCGCCAGCAGCTTGGTATTCGGACAGGGCAAGTTCTTC. The encoded protein is CASSLVFGQGKFF.

The rearrangement links TRBV20-1 to TRBJ1-5; a weak D match, TRBD1 (5 bases). The CDR3 contains 12 residues. With 4 bases removed from V and 5 bases from J, the gap between germline ends came to 9 bases. Germline V gene data show CDR1 as DFQATT and CDR2 as SNEGSKA (reference sequence). The CDR3 region is CSAIQGDQPQHF. The DNA of the CDR3 is TGCAGTGCTATACAAGGGGATCAGCCCCAGCATTTT.

The rearrangement uses TRBV7-2 and TRBJ1-1; D ambiguous. V dropped 5 bases and J dropped 11 bases, with 15 bases sitting between them. CDR1 is SGHTA and CDR2 is FQGNSA in the germline V gene. This CDR3 contains 12 residues. DNA for the CDR3: TGTGCCAGCAGCATCGCCCGGGGAGGTGCTTTCTTT. Translated: CASSIARGGAFF.

The rearrangement joins TRBV5-1 to TRBJ2-5; D not resolved. The CDR3 has 14 residues. V shed 2 bases and J shed 1 base, with 9 bases lying between them. Germline V lookup: CDR1 SGHRS, CDR2 YFSETQ. The chain's CDR3 is CASSFMGFQETQYF. The CDR3 coding sequence is TGCGCCAGCAGCTTTATGGGCTTCCAAGAGACCCAGTACTTC.

This chain joins TRBV12-3 or TRBV12-4 and TRBJ2-3; TRBD2 matches at 7 bases. CDR3 length: 16 residues. After removal of 0 bases from V and 6 bases from J, the junction contained 9 bases not matched to a gene. CDR3 sequence: CASSLARDLGRDTQYF. CDR3 DNA sequence: TGTGCCAGCAGTTTAGCCCGGGACCTCGGGAGGGATACGCAGTATTTT.

Only a few counts were recorded for this clonotype. The chain uses TRBV20-1 and TRBJ1-1; D unclear. Germline V lookup: CDR1 DFQATT, CDR2 SNEGSKA (reference sequence). The V gene lost 5 bases and the J gene lost 8 bases, with 15 bases spanning the gap. This CDR3 region has 12 residues. The CDR3 protein is CSAGTGQIEAFF. CDR3 bases: TGCAGTGCTGGAACGGGTCAGATAGAAGCTTTCTTT.

The chain has TRBV6-4 and TRBJ2-5, with TRBD2 matching over 8 bases. CDR3 length: 15 amino acids. J lost 4 bases, V lost 3 bases, and 7 bases had no gene match. The germline CDR1 and CDR2 sequences are MRHNA and SNTAGT. In DNA form, the CDR3 reads TGTGCCAGCAGTGAGCGAGCGGGGGACCGAGAGACCCAGTACTTC. Residues: CASSERAGDRETQYF.

The chain has TRBV12-3 or TRBV12-4 and TRBJ2-3, with a tentative D call TRBD2 (6 bases). This CDR3 has 12 amino acids. CDR3 DNA sequence: TGTGCGGGCGGGGAGAACACAGATACGCAGTATTTT. Its protein is CAGGENTDTQYF.

A remark on this clonotype: Its ends do not fully match the called genes, so a read error is possible. The chain combines TRBV15 with TRBJ2-5, with D unclear. Germline values: CDR1 LNHNV, CDR2 YYDKDF (reference sequence). This CDR3 comprises 13 residues. This CDR3 reads CATSREYGEAQYF. In nucleotides, the CDR3 is TGTGCCACCAGCAGAGAATATGGAGAGGCCCAGTACTTC.

This clonotype was counted between two and nine times. The V call is TRBV6-5, the J call TRBJ2-7, with 8 bases aligning to TRBD2. After removal of 0 bases from V and 5 bases from J, the junction contained 3 bases not matched to a gene. Germline assignment: CDR1 MNHEY and CDR2 SVGAGI. The CDR3 loop spans 14 amino acids. CDR3 sequence (DNA): TGTGCCAGCAGTTACTCGGGACTAGTCAACGAGCAGTACTTC. It codes for CASSYSGLVNEQYF.